The clone carrying this T cell receptor beta chain was counted only a few times. Antigen unknown. The data were taken from a study of CD8 T cells in Susac syndrome. Study-wide results and limits: The study's TCR sequencing and HLA analysis covered a relatively small number of individuals, and the study acknowledged this.

RNA amounts of about 0.45 to 1 ug underwent reverse transcription with random hexamers. TCRdb re-derived calls from the immunoSEQ multiplex PCR reads in MiXCR, one entry per CDR3 protein. The table shows 180,000 or so distinct CDR3 sequences, with 85% to 95% occurring only once. The V and J ends lost 7 bases and 10 bases, in that order; junction bases with no gene match: 12. CDR1 MNHEY and CDR2 SVGAGI come from the germline V gene. This CDR3 is 14 amino acids long. The chain uses TRBV6-5 and TRBJ1-5, with 8 bases identical to TRBD1. The sequenced sample consisted of CD4+ T cells from PBMCs. This TCR was sampled from a human donor with Susac syndrome. CDR3 nucleotides: TGTGCCAGCAAACCGGACAGGGAGAAGGGACCCCAGCATTTT. Its protein product is CASKPDREKGPQHF.